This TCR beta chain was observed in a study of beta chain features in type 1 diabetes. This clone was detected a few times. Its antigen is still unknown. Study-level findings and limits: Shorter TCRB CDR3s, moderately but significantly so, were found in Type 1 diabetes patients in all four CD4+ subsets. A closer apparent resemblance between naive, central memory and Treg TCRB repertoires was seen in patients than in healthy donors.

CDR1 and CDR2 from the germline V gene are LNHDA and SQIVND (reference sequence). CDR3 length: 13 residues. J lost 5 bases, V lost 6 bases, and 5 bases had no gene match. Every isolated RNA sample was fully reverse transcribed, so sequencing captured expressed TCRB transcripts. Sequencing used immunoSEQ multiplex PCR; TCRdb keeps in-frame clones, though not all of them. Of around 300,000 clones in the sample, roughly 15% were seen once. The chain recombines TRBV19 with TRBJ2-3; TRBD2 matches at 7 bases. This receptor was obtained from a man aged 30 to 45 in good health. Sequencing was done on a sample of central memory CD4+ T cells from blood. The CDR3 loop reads CASSGRPGDTQYF. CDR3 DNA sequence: TGTGCCAGTAGCGGGAGGCCGGGAGATACGCAGTATTTT.